This T cell receptor (beta chain) originates from a study of neoadjuvant anti-PD-1 for oral cavity cancer. Overall study: Patients without progression received a fourth nivolumab dose around day 43, then surgical resection on days 50-56.

V was shortened by 0 bases and J by 2 bases, with 11 bases between the two germline ends. This CDR3 spans 15 amino acids. From germline, CDR1 is SGHDN and CDR2 FVKESK. Most PBMC samples had roughly 0.45 ug input DNA in six replicates. TCRdb keeps only in-frame clones here, not all; method: immunoSEQ multiplex PCR. The sample lists 55,000 to 75,000 clones; roughly 80% were seen once. This clonotype was sampled from a person aged 35-79 years with oral cavity squamous cell carcinoma. The material was PBMCs, obtained before nivolumab (anti-PD-1) treatment. The rearrangement uses TRBV14 and TRBJ2-7, with a possible D match to TRBD2 (5 bases). The CDR3 is CASSQEAGLPYEQYF. The CDR3 nucleotides are TGTGCCAGCAGCCAAGAAGCCGGACTCCCCTACGAGCAGTACTTC.